The TCR beta chain under discussion was sequenced for a study of control samples from healthy donors and cancer patients. This table comes from immunoSEQ multiplex PCR, and its TCRdb copy is limited to in-frame clones, with some not included. Altogether roughly 160,000 clones are present, around 94% being singletons, with the ten largest covering 12% to 15%. The CDR3 sequence is 15 residues long. V shed 0 bases and J shed 1 base, with 11 bases lying between them. The germline V gene encodes CDR1 SGDLS and CDR2 YYNGEE. This clonotype was obtained from a man aged 55 to 70 with colorectal cancer. Sequencing input: PBMCs. V gene TRBV9 combines with J gene TRBJ2-7, with D uncertain. The CDR3 coding sequence is TGTGCCAGCAGCGTAGGACTCGCTGGTTCCTACGAGCAGTACTTC. Translated, it gives CASSVGLAGSYEQYF.